This T cell receptor (beta chain) was observed in a study of T cell repertoires in cytomegalovirus infection. Concerning this clonotype: The antigen remains unidentified.

TCRdb redid the calling of the reads with MiXCR, one entry per CDR3 protein. The sample lists roughly 500,000 distinct CDR3 sequences; about 42% were seen once. Germline CDR1 and CDR2: SEHNR and FQNEAQ (reference sequence). The CDR3 contains 14 residues. V gave up 6 bases and J gave up 0 bases, with 11 bases separating them. This chain links TRBV7-9 with TRBJ1-1, with D possibly TRBD1 on 6 matching bases. The sequence derives from a human donor in good health (CMV status not recorded). Some clones in this sample may be carry-over from other donors' samples. Sequenced here: cultured PBMCs, sampled from culture after CMV antigen stimulation. The CDR3 coding sequence is TGTGCCAGCAGGCAAGAGGGGGTGAACACTGAAGCTTTCTTT. Translating it yields CASRQEGVNTEAFF.